This T cell receptor (beta chain) is drawn from a study of blood T cell repertoires in COVID-19. Study-wide context: Sites across the United States, Italy and Spain contributed samples from acute and convalescent COVID-19.

In terms of age and location, participants ranged from roughly 18 to 95 years and lived in about 25 US areas. For recovered donors of Cohort 3, there were two negative PCRs, clearance, or symptom resolution. As processed by the authors: Nucleated cell number was recorded as an estimate derived from reference gene primer amplification. Clones were sequenced by immunoSEQ multiplex PCR, and TCRdb holds only the in-frame ones, with some missing. Clone size and V and J calls were adopted from that table, with D and trimming inferred from the DNA. Among around 500,000 clones listed, around 87% were seen once. V shed 10 bases, J shed 12 bases, and the junction held 12 bases outside the gene matches. Germline CDR1 and CDR2: SNHLY and FYNNEI. The CDR3 loop spans 12 amino acids.

The rearrangement joins TRBV2 to TRBJ1-2, with 9 bases that match TRBD1. This TCR derives from a woman aged 35 to 49 who had recovered from COVID-19. Sample: PBMCs or T cells enriched from blood (not recorded which). CDR3 in amino acids: CANRPGTGTDTF. In DNA form, the CDR3 reads TGTGCCAACCGTCCCGGGACAGGGACGGACACCTTC.